This T cell receptor beta chain originates from a study of cytomegalovirus exposure and HLA in healthy donors. V was pared by 2 bases and J by 6 bases, with 11 bases between. The germline V gene has CDR1 GTSNPN and CDR2 SVGIG (reference sequence). The CDR3 has 13 residues. A note on this clone: No antigen is known for it.

General observations from the study: The listing of roughly 160 TCR beta chains classed them as cytomegalovirus-associated.

The table came from immunoSEQ multiplex PCR; TCRdb's copy has only in-frame clones and leaves some out. The sample lists roughly 150,000 clones, 84% occurring once. Input material: PBMCs. This TCR was sampled from a man in his thirties or forties in good health and CMV-seropositive. J is TRBJ1-5 and V is TRBV30; no reliable D call. The CDR3: CAWSPASLQPQHF. DNA of the CDR3: TGTGCCTGGAGTCCCGCGTCCCTTCAGCCCCAGCATTTT. The full variable domain, completed using reference TRBV30 and TRBJ1-5, is SQTIHQWPATLVQPVGSPLSLECTVEGTSNPNLYWYRQAAGRGLQLLFYSVGIGQISSEVPQNLSASRPQDRQFILSSKKLLLSDSGFYLCAWSPASLQPQHFGDGTRLSIL.